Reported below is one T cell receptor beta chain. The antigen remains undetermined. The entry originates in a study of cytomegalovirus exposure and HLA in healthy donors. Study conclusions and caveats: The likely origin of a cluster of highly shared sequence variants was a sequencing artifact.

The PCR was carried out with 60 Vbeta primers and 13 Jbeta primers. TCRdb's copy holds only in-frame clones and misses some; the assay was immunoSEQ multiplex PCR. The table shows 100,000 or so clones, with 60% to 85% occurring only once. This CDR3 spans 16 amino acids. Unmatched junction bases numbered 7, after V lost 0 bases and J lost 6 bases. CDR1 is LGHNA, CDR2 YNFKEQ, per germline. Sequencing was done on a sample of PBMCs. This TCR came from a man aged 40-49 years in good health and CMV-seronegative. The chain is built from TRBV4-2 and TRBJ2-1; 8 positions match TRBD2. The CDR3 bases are TGTGCCAGCAGCCAAGAAGCCAGCGGGGGAAGCAATGAGCAGTTCTTC. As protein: CASSQEASGGSNEQFF.